These T cell receptor beta chains were read from a single sample in a study of cytomegalovirus exposure and HLA in healthy donors. Assay used: immunoSEQ multiplex PCR; TCRdb lists only in-frame clones, some missing. The sample yields 150,000 to 200,000 clones, 96% seen once. Sequences were obtained from PBMCs. The receptors were sampled from a woman between 18 and 30 years old in good health and CMV-seronegative. CDR3s include the opening cysteine and the closing phenylalanine or tryptophan. A D gene is named only where the DNA matches it firmly. Where a row states a size, it is once, few, many or the class of an expanded clone; other rows omit it.

>TRBD1|TRBJ2-7|.|TRBV2
TGTGCCAGCAGGGCCAGGGGGCGCGAGGGATACGAGCAGTACTTC
CASRARGREGYEQYF
>.|TRBJ2-7|.|TRBV10-3
TGTGCCATCAGTGCAGCAGGGGCGCACGAGCAGTACTTC
CAISAAGAHEQYF
>TRBD1|TRBJ1-4|.|TRBV18
TGTGCCAGCTCACCACACCCGGGACAGTCTAATGAAAAACTGTTTTTT
CASSPHPGQSNEKLFF
>TRBD1|TRBJ1-2|few|TRBV30
TGTGCCTGGAGTGGTGACAGGGATCTCTATGGCTACACCTTC
CAWSGDRDLYGYTF
>.|TRBJ1-1|.|TRBV6-1
TGTGCCAGCAGACAGGGAATATGGTACACTGAAGCTTTCTTT
CASRQGIWYTEAFF
>.|TRBJ1-2|few|TRBV4-1
TGCGCCAGCAGCCGACAGGATAACTATGGCTACACCTTC
CASSRQDNYGYTF
>.|TRBJ2-2|once|TRBV5-1
TGCGCCAGCAGCTTGTTTCCCCAGGGTACCGGGGAGCTGTTTTTT
CASSLFPQGTGELFF
>.|TRBJ2-7|.|TRBV29-1
TGCAGCGTCAAATGGGGGGTCGCCTACGAGCAGTACTTC
CSVKWGVAYEQYF
>TRBD1|TRBJ1-1|.|TRBV25-1
TGTGCCAGCAGGGGCGGACAGGTCGTTGAAGCTTTCTTT
CASRGGQVVEAFF
>.|TRBJ2-7|.|TRBV4-3
TGCGCCAGCAGCCAAGATCGCGGATTCCCCTACGAGCAGTACTTC
CASSQDRGFPYEQYF
>.|TRBJ1-6|.|TRBV6-5
TGTGCCAGCAGTTACAGGGGCAGAGGTTCACCCCTCCACTTT
CASSYRGRGSPLHF
>TRBD2|TRBJ2-1|.|TRBV2
TGTGCCAGCAATTTACTAGCGGCTAGCTCCTACAATGAGCAGTTCTTC
CASNLLAASSYNEQFF
>TRBD2|TRBJ2-5|.|TRBV30
TGTGCCTGGACTAGCGGGGGCGCACCAACGGAGACCCAGTACTTC
CAWTSGGAPTETQYF
>TRBD1|TRBJ1-3|.|TRBV5-6
TGTGCCAGCAGCTTCGGACAGGCTGGAAACACCATATATTTT
CASSFGQAGNTIYF